These 10 T cell receptor beta chains were sequenced from one sample in a study. TCRdb reanalysed the 5' RACE reads using MiXCR and keeps one entry per CDR3 protein. The sample carries over 50,000 distinct CDR3 sequences, around 30% recorded once. The sample taken for sequencing was tumor-infiltrating naive CD4+ T cells sorted from the breast tumor. This sample's subset: naive CD4+ T cells, CD4+CD45RA+CD25-. These receptors all stem from a female donor with breast cancer.

The table lists this clonotype with a few counts. A much larger clonotype is one base distant, so this may be a read error. This chain links TRBV5-1 with TRBJ2-4, with 8 bases matching TRBD2. This CDR3 spans 14 amino acids. Germline V lookup: CDR1 SGHRS, CDR2 YFSETQ. Trimming took 0 bases from V and 8 from J; bases not matched to a gene: 4. The CDR3 nucleotides read TGCGCCAGCAGCTTGGGCCGGGGGGGGGACATTCAGTACTTC. This encodes CASSLGRGGDIQYF. The full variable domain, in which reference TRBV5-1 and TRBJ2-4 provide the parts outside the CDR3, is KAGVTQTPRYLIKTRGQQVTLSCSPISGHRSVSWYQQTPGQGLQFLFEYFSETQRNKGNFPGRFSGRQFSNSRSEMNVSTLELGDSALYLCASSLGRGGDIQYFGAGTRLSVL.

This clonotype has just a few counts. The chain links TRBV4-1 to TRBJ2-2, with unresolved D. This CDR3 is built from 16 residues. The V and J ends lost 1 base and 3 bases respectively, with 12 bases between them. In germline, CDR1 is MGHRA, CDR2 YSYEKL. The CDR3 reads CASSQANAVDTGELFF. CDR3 in DNA: TGCGCCAGCAGCCAAGCTAATGCAGTTGACACCGGGGAGCTGTTTTTT.

This clonotype was seen a few times. The chain recombines TRBV7-2 with TRBJ2-2; no clear D. Trimming took 7 bases from V and 1 from J, leaving 7 bases between them. Germline loops: CDR1 SGHTA, CDR2 FQGNSA. The CDR3 consists of 13 residues. CDR3 sequence: CASKRLNTGELFF. The CDR3 DNA follows: TGTGCCAGCAAGAGGTTGAACACCGGGGAGCTGTTTTTT.

As regards this clonotype: This may arise from a read error, as a much more abundant clone is one base away. This chain connects TRBV6-5 to TRBJ1-1; D gene ambiguous. Germline CDR1 is MNHEY and CDR2 is SVGAGI. The CDR3 has 12 residues. CDR3 sequence reads: CAGSHMNTEAFF. The DNA of the CDR3 is TGTGCCGGCAGTCACATGAACACTGAAGCTTTCTTT.

This sequence joins TRBV29-1 and TRBJ2-7, with TRBD1 matching 7 bases. Germline V gene sequence: CDR1 SQVTM, CDR2 ANQGSEA. Germline trimming cut 7 bases from V and 3 bases from J; bases unmatched to any gene: 9. This CDR3 spans 13 amino acids. The CDR3 DNA reads TGCAGCGCTCCGGGACAGCCCTTCTACGAGCAGTACTTC. The encoded protein is CSAPGQPFYEQYF.

Many counts were recorded for this clonotype. The chain has TRBV4-3 and TRBJ2-1; D is possibly TRBD1 (5 bases). V was shortened by 0 bases and J by 0 bases, with 18 bases between the two germline ends. Per germline, CDR1 LGHNA and CDR2 YSLEER. The CDR3 runs 19 residues. Here the CDR3 DNA reads TGCGCCAGCAGCCAAGATCGTTCAGGGCAGGGAAGCTCCTACAATGAGCAGTTCTTC. Residues: CASSQDRSGQGSSYNEQFF.

This clonotype was observed a few times. This chain uses TRBV4-2 with TRBJ1-1; D is unclear. The V gene lost 4 bases and the J gene lost 0 bases, with 9 bases spanning the gap. Germline loops: CDR1 LGHNA, CDR2 YNFKEQ. This CDR3 region has 14 residues. CDR3 DNA sequence: TGTGCCAGCAGCCCAAGTGGTATGAACACTGAAGCTTTCTTT. Its protein is CASSPSGMNTEAFF.

Sample share makes this clonotype medium-sized. The V call is TRBV5-1, the J call TRBJ1-1; D gene uncertain. Trimming pared 0 bases from V and 0 bases from J, leaving 9 bases between. This CDR3 contains 15 residues. The V gene's germline CDR1 is SGHRS and CDR2 YFSETQ. The CDR3 DNA sequence: TGCGCCAGCAGCTTGGCGGGATCTATGAACACTGAAGCTTTCTTT. Protein: CASSLAGSMNTEAFF.

This chain uses TRBV7-2 with TRBJ1-1, with 8 bases matching TRBD1. Germline lookup yields CDR1 SGHTA and CDR2 FQGNSA. CDR3 length equals 15 residues. Germline trimming cut 1 base from V and 10 bases from J; bases unmatched to any gene: 11. DNA for the CDR3: TGTGCCAGCAGCTTAGGACAGGGGCCACGCGGGCCAGCTTTCTTT. This encodes CASSLGQGPRGPAFF.

The table lists this clonotype with a few counts. The chain carries TRBV28 and TRBJ2-7, with D possibly being TRBD2 (6 bases). The ends were cut back, 1 base at V and 1 base at J, with 8 bases in the middle. Per germline, CDR1 MDHEN and CDR2 SYDVKM. The CDR3 runs to 14 residues. The CDR3 bases are TGTGCCAGCAGTTTATACGGGACTTCCTACGAGCAGTACTTC. Translated, it gives CASSLYGTSYEQYF.